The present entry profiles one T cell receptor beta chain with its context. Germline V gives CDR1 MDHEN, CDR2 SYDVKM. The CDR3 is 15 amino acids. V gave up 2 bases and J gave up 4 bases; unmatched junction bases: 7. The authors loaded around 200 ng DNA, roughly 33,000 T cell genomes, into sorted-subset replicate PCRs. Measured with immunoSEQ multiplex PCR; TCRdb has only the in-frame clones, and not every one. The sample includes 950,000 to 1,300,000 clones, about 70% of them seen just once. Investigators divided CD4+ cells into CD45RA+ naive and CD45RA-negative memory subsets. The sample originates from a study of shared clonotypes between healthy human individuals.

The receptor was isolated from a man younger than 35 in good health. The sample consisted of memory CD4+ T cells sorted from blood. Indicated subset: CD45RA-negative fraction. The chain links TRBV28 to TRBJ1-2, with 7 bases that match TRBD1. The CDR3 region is CASSLGQGVIYGYTF. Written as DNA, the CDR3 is TGTGCCAGCAGTTTAGGGCAGGGGGTGATCTATGGCTACACCTTC.